These T cell receptor beta chains were read from a single sample in a study of STAT5B mutations in CD4+ large granular lymphocyte leukemia. The protocol was immunoSEQ multiplex PCR, while the TCRdb copy is restricted to in-frame clones and leaves out a portion. The data show around 34,000 clones, around four fifths seen once. The sequenced sample consisted of CD4+ T cells from blood buffy coats. The receptor source for this set is a human donor in good health. The CDR3 runs from the conserved cysteine through the conserved F or W. A D gene is named only where the DNA matches it firmly. Some rows mark clone size as missing; the rest say once, few, many or name a class of expanded clone.

cdr3_aa	cdr3_nt	clone_size	v_call	d_call	j_call
CASSLGPNSGANVLTF	TGCGCCAGCAGCTTGGGCCCAAACTCTGGGGCCAACGTCCTGACTTTC	-	TRBV5-1	-	TRBJ2-6
CASSLDGRSVAEAFF	TGTGCCAGCAGCTTAGACGGGAGGAGCGTCGCTGAAGCTTTCTTT	-	TRBV5-8	-	TRBJ1-1
CASSLFRNEQFF	TGCGCCAGCAGCTTGTTCCGGAATGAGCAGTTCTTC	-	TRBV5-1	-	TRBJ2-1
CASSIRGTGSSSSYNEQFF	TGTGCCAGTAGTATCAGAGGGACAGGGTCATCTAGCTCCTACAATGAGCAGTTCTTC	-	TRBV19	TRBD1	TRBJ2-1
CASSLILASGQFF	TGTGCCAGCAGCTTAATACTGGCGAGTGGGCAGTTCTTC	-	TRBV11-2	-	TRBJ2-1
CASSEGGTTRTDTQYF	TGCGCCAGCAGCGAAGGAGGGACTACTCGCACAGATACGCAGTATTTT	-	TRBV5-1	TRBD2	TRBJ2-3
CASSLQGQIDEQYF	TGTGCCAGCAGCCTGCAGGGCCAGATCGACGAGCAGTACTTC	-	TRBV7-2	-	TRBJ2-7
CASSIIQHAPGYTF	TGTGCCAGTAGTATTATACAACACGCGCCGGGCTACACCTTC	-	TRBV19	-	TRBJ1-2
CASTNRDRLKTQYF	TGTGCCAGCACTAATCGAGACAGGCTCAAGACCCAGTACTTC	-	TRBV2	-	TRBJ2-5
CASSETGNNQSQHF	TGTGCCAGCAGTGAGACAGGGAACAATCAGTCCCAGCATTTT	-	TRBV6-1	TRBD1	TRBJ1-5
CASSWRDVTGGYEQYF	TGTGCCAGCAGTTGGAGGGATGTGACAGGGGGCTACGAGCAGTACTTC	-	TRBV5-8	TRBD1	TRBJ2-7
CASSPSDRGQTNEKLFF	TGTGCCAGCAGCCCGAGCGACAGGGGTCAAACTAATGAAAAACTGTTTTTT	-	TRBV7-9	TRBD1	TRBJ1-4
CASSEGGRIQETQYF	TGTGCCAGCAGCGAGGGGGGACGGATACAAGAGACCCAGTACTTC	-	TRBV9	-	TRBJ2-5
CASSSAGGPQETQYF	TGTGCCAGCAGTTCGGCGGGAGGGCCCCAAGAGACCCAGTACTTC	-	TRBV28	TRBD2	TRBJ2-5
CASKRGLSYEQYF	TGTGCCAGCAAGCGTGGACTTTCCTACGAGCAGTACTTC	-	TRBV2	-	TRBJ2-7
CASSLPETNTGELFF	TGCGCCAGCAGCTTGCCTGAGACGAACACCGGGGAGCTGTTTTTT	-	TRBV5-1	-	TRBJ2-2
CASSFRGRSTDTQYF	TGTGCCAGCAGCTTCAGGGGACGGTCCACAGATACGCAGTATTTT	-	TRBV7-2	-	TRBJ2-3
CASSFTGTRNQPQHF	TGTGCCAGCAGTTTCACAGGTACCCGCAATCAGCCCCAGCATTTT	-	TRBV27	-	TRBJ1-5
CASSPTGYEQYF	TGTGCCAGCTCACCAACGGGATACGAGCAGTACTTC	-	TRBV18	-	TRBJ2-7
CASSRSGTGAPPGANVLTF	TGTGCCAGCAGTCGATCCGGGACAGGGGCCCCCCCTGGGGCCAACGTCCTGACTTTC	-	TRBV28	TRBD1	TRBJ2-6
CATGTPYNEQFF	TGCGCCACGGGGACACCCTACAATGAGCAGTTCTTC	-	TRBV10-2	-	TRBJ2-1
CASSLQRRGRVTYEQYF	TGTGCCAGCAGCTTACAAAGGAGGGGGAGGGTGACCTACGAGCAGTACTTC	-	TRBV11-3	-	TRBJ2-7
CASSPMGDGETQYF	TGTGCCAGCTCACCAATGGGGGATGGGGAGACCCAGTACTTC	-	TRBV18	-	TRBJ2-5
CASSIIGLAGGPGANVLTF	TGTGCCAGCAGTATCATAGGACTAGCGGGAGGCCCTGGGGCCAACGTCCTGACTTTC	-	TRBV28	TRBD2	TRBJ2-6
CATAPVSGANVLTF	TGTGCCACCGCCCCAGTTTCTGGGGCCAACGTCCTGACTTTC	-	TRBV28	-	TRBJ2-6
CAISGGLPSYEQYF	TGTGCCATCAGTGGGGGACTACCCTCCTACGAGCAGTACTTC	few	TRBV10-3	TRBD2	TRBJ2-7
CASSPQRDNEQYF	TGTGCCAGCAGCCCGCAGCGGGATAACGAGCAGTACTTC	-	TRBV11-2	TRBD2	TRBJ2-7
CSVYVGDTQYF	TGCAGCGTTTATGTAGGAGATACGCAGTATTTT	-	TRBV29-1	-	TRBJ2-3